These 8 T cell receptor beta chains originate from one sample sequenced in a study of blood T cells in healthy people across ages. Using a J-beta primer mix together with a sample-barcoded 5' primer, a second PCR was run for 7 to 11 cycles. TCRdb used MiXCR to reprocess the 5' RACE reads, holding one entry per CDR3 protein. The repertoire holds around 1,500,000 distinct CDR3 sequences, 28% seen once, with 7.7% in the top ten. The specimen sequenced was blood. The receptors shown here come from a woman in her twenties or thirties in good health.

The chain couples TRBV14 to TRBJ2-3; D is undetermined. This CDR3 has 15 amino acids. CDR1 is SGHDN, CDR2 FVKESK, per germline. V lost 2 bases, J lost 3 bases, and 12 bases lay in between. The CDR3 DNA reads TGTGCCAGCAGCCAAAAGCGATTAGCAACAGATACGCAGTATTTT. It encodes CASSQKRLATDTQYF.

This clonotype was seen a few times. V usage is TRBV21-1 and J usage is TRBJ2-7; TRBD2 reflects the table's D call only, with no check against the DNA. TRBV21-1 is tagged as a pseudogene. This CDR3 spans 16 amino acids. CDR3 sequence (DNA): TGTGCCAGCAGCAGTCAACTAGCGGAAAGCTCCTACGAGCAGTACTTC. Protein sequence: CASSSQLAESSYEQYF.

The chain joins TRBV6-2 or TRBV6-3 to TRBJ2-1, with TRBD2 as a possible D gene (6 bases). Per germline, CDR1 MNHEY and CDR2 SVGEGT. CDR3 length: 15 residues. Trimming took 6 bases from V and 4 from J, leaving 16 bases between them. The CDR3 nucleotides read TGTGCCAGCAGCCACGGGACTCTGCCGTACAATGAGCAGTTCTTC. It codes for CASSHGTLPYNEQFF.

The CDR3 loop is CAGSFIGYRSEQYV. The DNA of the CDR3 is TGTGCCGGCAGTTTCATCGGATACCGGTCTGAGCAGTACGTC. The rearrangement links TRBV12-3 or TRBV12-4 to TRBJ2-7, with no clear D. This CDR3 comprises 14 residues.

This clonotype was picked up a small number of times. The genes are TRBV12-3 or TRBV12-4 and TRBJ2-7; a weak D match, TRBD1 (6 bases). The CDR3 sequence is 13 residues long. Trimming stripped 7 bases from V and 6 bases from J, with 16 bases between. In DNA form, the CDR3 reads TGTGCCAGCACCTCGAGGGGGTTTGGCGAGCAGTACTTC. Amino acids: CASTSRGFGEQYF.

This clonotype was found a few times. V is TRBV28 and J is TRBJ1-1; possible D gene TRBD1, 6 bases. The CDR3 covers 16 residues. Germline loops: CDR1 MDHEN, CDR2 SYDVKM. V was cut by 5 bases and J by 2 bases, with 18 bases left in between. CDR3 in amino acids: CASSPFWGQDNTEAFF. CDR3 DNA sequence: TGTGCCAGCAGTCCTTTTTGGGGGCAGGACAACACTGAAGCTTTCTTT.

The CDR3 protein is CASSLAPAGRRDIQYF. The CDR3 region has the DNA TGTGCCAGCAGCTTAGCGCCGGCGGGAAGAAGGGACATTCAGTACTTC. This sequence joins TRBV7-8 and TRBJ2-4, with D possibly matching TRBD2 (6 bases). Trimming removed 0 bases at V and 8 bases at J, with 17 bases between. The CDR3 is made up of 16 amino acids. Germline lookup yields CDR1 SGHVS and CDR2 FQNEAQ.

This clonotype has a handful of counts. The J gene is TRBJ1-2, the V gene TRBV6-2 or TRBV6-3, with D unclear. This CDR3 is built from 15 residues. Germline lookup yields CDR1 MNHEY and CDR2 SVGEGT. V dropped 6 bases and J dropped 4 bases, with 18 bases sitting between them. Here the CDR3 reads CASSRRTARLYGYTF. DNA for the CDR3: TGTGCCAGCAGCCGACGGACGGCTCGCCTCTATGGCTACACCTTC.